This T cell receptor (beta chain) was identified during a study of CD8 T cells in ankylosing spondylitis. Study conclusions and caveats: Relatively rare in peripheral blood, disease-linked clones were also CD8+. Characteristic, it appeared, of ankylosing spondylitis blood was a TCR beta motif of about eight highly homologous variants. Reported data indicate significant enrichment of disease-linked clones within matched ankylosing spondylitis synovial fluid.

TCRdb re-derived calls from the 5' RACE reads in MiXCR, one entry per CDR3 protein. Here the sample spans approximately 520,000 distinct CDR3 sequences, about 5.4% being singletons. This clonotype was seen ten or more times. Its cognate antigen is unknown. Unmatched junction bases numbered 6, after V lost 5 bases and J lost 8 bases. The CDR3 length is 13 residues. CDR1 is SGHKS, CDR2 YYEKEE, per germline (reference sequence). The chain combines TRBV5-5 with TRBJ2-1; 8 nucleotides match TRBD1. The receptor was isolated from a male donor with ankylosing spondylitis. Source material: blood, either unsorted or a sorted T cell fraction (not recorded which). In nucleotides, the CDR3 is TGTGCCAGCAGACAGGGGGGACGCGATGAGCAGTTCTTC. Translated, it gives CASRQGGRDEQFF.